This TCR beta chain was sequenced during a study of T cells in Graves' hyperthyroidism and ophthalmopathy. Study information: Sampling of peripheral blood happened at initial diagnosis, prior to any treatment.

Trimming took 8 bases from V and 0 from J; bases not matched to a gene: 9. This CDR3 comprises 17 residues. Germline V gene lookup returns CDR1 LGHDT and CDR2 YNNKEL (reference sequence). There were TCR beta CDR3 regions amplified from RNA transcripts. The HTBI primer set was used in a first-round RT-PCR of the TCR CDR3. TCRdb re-derived calls from the multiplex PCR reads in MiXCR, one entry per CDR3 protein. The sample has about 590,000 distinct CDR3 sequences, approximately 15% seen once. Sequenced input: blood. This rearrangement joins TRBV3-1 to TRBJ1-6; TRBD1 matches at 8 bases. The clonotype was recovered from a woman aged 18-35 years with Graves' ophthalmopathy. The CDR3 here is CASGLGTGRSYNSPLHF. Here the CDR3 DNA reads TGTGCCAGCGGCCTAGGGACAGGACGCTCCTATAATTCACCCCTCCACTTT.